This TCR beta chain emerged from a study of blood T cells in healthy people across ages. Trimming cost V 5 bases and J 9 bases; bases outside gene matches: 4. Looked up from germline, CDR1 is SGHTA and CDR2 is FQGNSA. This CDR3 is 12 amino acids long. A second PCR, run for roughly 7 to 12 cycles, used a sample-barcoded 5' primer plus a J-beta primer mix. TCRdb itself ran the 5' RACE reads through MiXCR, one entry per CDR3 protein. The sample consists of approximately 600,000 distinct CDR3 sequences, under 65% of them appearing once. Sample: blood. This TCR derives from a man aged 60-69 years in good health. The chain uses TRBV7-2 and TRBJ2-1, with 7 bases aligning to TRBD1. CDR3 bases: TGTGCCAGCAGCCTGGGACAGAGTGAGCAGTTCTTC. It codes for CASSLGQSEQFF.